The clone carrying this TCR beta chain was picked up a small number of times. This record comes from a study of blood T cell repertoires in COVID-19. Background on the study: In each case, the material was cDNA or gDNA derived from T cells, B-cell-depleted T cells, or PBMCs.

From germline, CDR1 is SGHTA and CDR2 FQGNSA. The ends were cut back, 4 bases at V and 2 bases at J, with 12 bases in the middle. The CDR3 totals 14 residues. Sequencing used immunoSEQ multiplex PCR; TCRdb keeps in-frame clones, though not all of them. The sample holds approximately 170,000 clones, around 85% seen once. The chain recombines TRBV7-2 with TRBJ2-7; no clear D gene. This sequence originates from a woman aged 45-59 years with acute or convalescent COVID-19. Sequencing was carried out using peripheral blood. CDR3 sequence reads: CASSSVGTAYEQYF. DNA of the CDR3: TGTGCCAGCAGCTCAGTGGGCACCGCCTACGAGCAGTACTTC.